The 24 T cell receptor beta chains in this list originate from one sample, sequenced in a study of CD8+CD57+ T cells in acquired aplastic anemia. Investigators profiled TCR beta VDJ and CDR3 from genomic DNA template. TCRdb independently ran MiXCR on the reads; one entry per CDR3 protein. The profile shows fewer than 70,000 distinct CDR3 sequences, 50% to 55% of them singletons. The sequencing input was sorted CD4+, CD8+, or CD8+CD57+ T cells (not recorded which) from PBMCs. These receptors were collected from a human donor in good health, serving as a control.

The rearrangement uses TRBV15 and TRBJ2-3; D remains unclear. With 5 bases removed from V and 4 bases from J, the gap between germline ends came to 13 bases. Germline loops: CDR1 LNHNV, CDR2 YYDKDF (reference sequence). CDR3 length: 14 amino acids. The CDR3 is CATSGPLGADTQYF. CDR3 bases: TGTGCCACCAGCGGGCCCCTTGGTGCAGATACGCAGTATTTT.

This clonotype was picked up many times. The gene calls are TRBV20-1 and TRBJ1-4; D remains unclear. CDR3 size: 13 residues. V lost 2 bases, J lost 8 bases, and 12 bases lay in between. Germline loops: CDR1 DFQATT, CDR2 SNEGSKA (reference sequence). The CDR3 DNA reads TGCAGTGCTAGATTGGAAAATAGGGAAAAACTGTTTTTT. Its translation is CSARLENREKLFF.

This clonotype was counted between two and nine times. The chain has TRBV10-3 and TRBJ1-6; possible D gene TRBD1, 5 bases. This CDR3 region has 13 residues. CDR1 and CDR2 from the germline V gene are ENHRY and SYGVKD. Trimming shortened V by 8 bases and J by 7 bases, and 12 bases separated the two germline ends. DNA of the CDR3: TGTGCCATCGGAGCGGGGGGGAATTCACCCCTCCACTTT. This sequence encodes CAIGAGGNSPLHF.

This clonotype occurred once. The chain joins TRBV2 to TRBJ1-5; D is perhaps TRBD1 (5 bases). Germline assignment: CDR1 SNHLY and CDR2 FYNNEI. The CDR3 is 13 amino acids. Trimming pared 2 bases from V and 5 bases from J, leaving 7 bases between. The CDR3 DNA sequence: TGTGCCAGCAGTGAAAGGGGACATCAGCCCCAGCATTTT. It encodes CASSERGHQPQHF.

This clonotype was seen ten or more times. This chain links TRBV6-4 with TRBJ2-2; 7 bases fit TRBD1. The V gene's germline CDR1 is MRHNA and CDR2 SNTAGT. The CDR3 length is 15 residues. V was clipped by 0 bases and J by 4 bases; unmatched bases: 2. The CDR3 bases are TGTGCCAGCAGTGACTCCGACAGGGCCACCGGGGAGCTGTTTTTT. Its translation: CASSDSDRATGELFF.

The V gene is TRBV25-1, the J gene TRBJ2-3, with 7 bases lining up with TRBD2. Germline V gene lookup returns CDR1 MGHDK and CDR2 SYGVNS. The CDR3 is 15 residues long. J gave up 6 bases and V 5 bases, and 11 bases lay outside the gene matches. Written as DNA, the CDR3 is TGTGCCAGCAGTCTCCTAGCGGAAGCGGGCGATACGCAGTATTTT. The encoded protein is CASSLLAEAGDTQYF.

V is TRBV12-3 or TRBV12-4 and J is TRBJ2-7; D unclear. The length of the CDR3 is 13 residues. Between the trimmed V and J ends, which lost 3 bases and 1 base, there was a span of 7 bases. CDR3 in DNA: TGTGCCAGCAGTTTTCAGAGATCCTACGAGCAGTACTTC. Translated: CASSFQRSYEQYF.

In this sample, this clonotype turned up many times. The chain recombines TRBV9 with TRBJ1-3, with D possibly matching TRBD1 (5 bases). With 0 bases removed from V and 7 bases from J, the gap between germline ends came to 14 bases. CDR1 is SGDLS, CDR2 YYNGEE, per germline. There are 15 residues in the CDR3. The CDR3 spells CASSVGGRRTNTIYF. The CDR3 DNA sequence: TGTGCCAGCAGCGTAGGGGGACGGAGGACTAACACCATATATTTT.

The CDR3 here is CASSSLTGVNEQFF. For the CDR3, the DNA is TGTGCCAGCAGTTCCCTGACAGGTGTCAATGAGCAGTTCTTC. The genes are TRBV6-2 or TRBV6-3 and TRBJ2-1, with D possibly TRBD1 on 6 matching bases. The V gene lost 4 bases and the J gene lost 6 bases, with 13 bases spanning the gap. There are 14 residues in the CDR3. Germline assignment: CDR1 MNHEY and CDR2 SVGEGT.

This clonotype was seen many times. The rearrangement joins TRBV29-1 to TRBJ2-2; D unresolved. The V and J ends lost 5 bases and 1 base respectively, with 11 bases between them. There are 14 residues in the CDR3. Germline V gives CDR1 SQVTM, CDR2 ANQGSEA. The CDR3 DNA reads TGCAGCGTTACGGTGGCAGAGAACACCGGGGAGCTGTTTTTT. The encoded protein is CSVTVAENTGELFF.

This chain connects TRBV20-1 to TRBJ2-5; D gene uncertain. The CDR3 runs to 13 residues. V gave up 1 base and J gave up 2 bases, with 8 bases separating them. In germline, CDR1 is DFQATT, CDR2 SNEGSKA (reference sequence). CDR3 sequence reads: CSARVSTQETQYF. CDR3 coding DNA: TGCAGTGCTAGAGTTTCAACTCAAGAGACCCAGTACTTC.

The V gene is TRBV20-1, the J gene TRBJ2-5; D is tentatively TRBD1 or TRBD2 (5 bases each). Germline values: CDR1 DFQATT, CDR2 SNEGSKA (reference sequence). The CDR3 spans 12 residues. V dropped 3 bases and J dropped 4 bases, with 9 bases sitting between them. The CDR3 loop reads CSARAGTETQYF. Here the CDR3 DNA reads TGCAGTGCTAGGGCCGGGACAGAGACCCAGTACTTC.

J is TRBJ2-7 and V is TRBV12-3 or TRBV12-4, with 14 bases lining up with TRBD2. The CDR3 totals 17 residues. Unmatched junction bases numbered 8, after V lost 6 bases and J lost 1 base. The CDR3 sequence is CASRPGTSGGTSYEQYF. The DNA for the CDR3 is TGTGCCAGCAGACCCGGGACTAGCGGGGGTACGTCCTACGAGCAGTACTTC.

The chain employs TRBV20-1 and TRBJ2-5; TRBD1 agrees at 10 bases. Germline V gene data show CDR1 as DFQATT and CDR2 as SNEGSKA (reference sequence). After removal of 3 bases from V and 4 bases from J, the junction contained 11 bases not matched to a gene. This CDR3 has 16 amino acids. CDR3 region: CSASPGQGGYGETQYF. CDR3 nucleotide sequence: TGCAGTGCTAGTCCAGGACAGGGGGGATACGGAGAGACCCAGTACTTC.

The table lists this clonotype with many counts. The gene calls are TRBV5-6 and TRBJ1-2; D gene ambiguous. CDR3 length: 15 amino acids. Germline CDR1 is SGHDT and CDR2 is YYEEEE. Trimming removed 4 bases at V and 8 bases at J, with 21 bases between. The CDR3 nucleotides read TGTGCCAGCAGCATACCGGACCCCACTATTCGGGGCTACACCTTC. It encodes CASSIPDPTIRGYTF.

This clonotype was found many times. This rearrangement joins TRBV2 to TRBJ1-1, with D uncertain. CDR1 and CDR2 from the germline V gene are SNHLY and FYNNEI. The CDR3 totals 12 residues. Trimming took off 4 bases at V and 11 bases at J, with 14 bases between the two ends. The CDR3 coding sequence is TGTGCCAGCAGTGGGATAGAGGTCGCGGCTTTCTTT. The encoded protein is CASSGIEVAAFF.

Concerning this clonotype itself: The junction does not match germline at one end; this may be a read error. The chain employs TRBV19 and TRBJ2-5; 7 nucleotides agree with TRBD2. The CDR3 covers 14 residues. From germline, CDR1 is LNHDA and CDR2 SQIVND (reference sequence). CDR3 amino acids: CASSVFAGAETQYF. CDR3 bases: TGTGCGAGTAGTGTGTTCGCGGGAGCAGAGACCCAGTACTTC.

The CDR3 nucleotides are TGTGCCACCAGCAGAGGAGGGGCGGGATCCTACGAGCAGTACTTC. Its protein is CATSRGGAGSYEQYF. V gene TRBV15 combines with J gene TRBJ2-7, with D perhaps matching TRBD2 (6 bases). From germline, CDR1 is LNHNV and CDR2 YYDKDF (reference sequence). CDR3 length: 15 amino acids. V was cut by 1 base and J by 1 base, with 11 bases left in between. Based on the CDR3 plus reference TRBV15 and TRBJ2-7, the full variable domain is DAMVIQNPRYQVTQFGKPVTLSCSQTLNHNVMYWYQQKSSQAPKLLFHYYDKDFNNEADTPDNFQSRRPNTSFCFLDIRSPGLGDTAMYLCATSRGGAGSYEQYFGPGTRLTVT.

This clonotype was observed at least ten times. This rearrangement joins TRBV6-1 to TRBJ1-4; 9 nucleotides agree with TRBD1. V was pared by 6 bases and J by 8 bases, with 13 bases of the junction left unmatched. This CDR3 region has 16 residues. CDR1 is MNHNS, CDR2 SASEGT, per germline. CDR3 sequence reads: CASSESLGQGGEKLFF. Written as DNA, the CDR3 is TGTGCCAGCAGCGAAAGCCTGGGACAGGGAGGCGAAAAACTGTTTTTT.

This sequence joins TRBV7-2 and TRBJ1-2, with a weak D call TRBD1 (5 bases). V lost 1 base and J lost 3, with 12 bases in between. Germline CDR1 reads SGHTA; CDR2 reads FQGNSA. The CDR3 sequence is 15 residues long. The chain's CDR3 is CASSLGSRAHYGYTF. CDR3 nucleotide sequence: TGTGCCAGCAGCTTAGGGTCCAGGGCACACTATGGCTACACCTTC.

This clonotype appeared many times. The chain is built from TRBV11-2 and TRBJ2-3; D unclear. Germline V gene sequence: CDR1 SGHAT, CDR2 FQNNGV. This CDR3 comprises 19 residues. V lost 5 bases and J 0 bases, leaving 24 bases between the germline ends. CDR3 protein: CASSPIRTRRATSTDTQYF. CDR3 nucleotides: TGTGCCAGCAGCCCCATCCGAACCCGACGAGCAACTAGCACAGATACGCAGTATTTT. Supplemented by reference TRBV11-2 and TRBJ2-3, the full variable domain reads EAGVAQSPRYKIIEKRQSVAFWCNPISGHATLYWYQQILGQGPKLLIQFQNNGVVDDSQLPKDRFSAERLKGVDSTLKIQPAKLEDSAVYLCASSPIRTRRATSTDTQYFGPGTRLTVL.

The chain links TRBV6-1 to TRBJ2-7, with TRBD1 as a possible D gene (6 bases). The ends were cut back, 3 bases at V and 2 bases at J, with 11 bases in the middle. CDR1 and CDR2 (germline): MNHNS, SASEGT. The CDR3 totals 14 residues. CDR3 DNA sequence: TGTGCCAGCAGTGAGACCGGGACACCCTACGAGCAGTACTTC. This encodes CASSETGTPYEQYF.

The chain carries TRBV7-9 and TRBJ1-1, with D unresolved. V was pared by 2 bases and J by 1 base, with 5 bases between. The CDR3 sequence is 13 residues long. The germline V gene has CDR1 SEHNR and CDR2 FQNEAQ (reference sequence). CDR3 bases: TGTGCCAGCAGCTTAAGTAGGAACACTGAAGCTTTCTTT. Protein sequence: CASSLSRNTEAFF. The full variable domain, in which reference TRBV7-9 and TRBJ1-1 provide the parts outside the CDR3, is DTGVSQNPRHKITKRGQNVTFRCDPISEHNRLYWYRQTLGQGPEFLTYFQNEAQLEKSRLLSDRFSAERPKGSFSTLEIQRTEQGDSAMYLCASSLSRNTEAFFGQGTRLTVV.

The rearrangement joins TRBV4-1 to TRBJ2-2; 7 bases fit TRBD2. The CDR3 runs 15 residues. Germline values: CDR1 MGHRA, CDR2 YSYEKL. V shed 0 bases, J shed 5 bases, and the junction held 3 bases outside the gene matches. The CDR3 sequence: CASSQEGLRTGELFF. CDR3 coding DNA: TGCGCCAGCAGCCAAGAGGGACTAAGAACCGGGGAGCTGTTTTTT.